The next 29 T cell receptor beta chains were all read from a single sample in a study of T-cell reconstitution after alpha-beta-depleted transplantation in children. Unique molecular identifiers were incorporated into the prepared TCRbeta library. TCRdb fed the PCR reads into MiXCR, producing one record per CDR3 protein. The sample records over 300,000 distinct CDR3 sequences, about a tenth being singletons. Specimen: PBMCs from the stem cell graft donor, collected from the stem cell graft. Receptors originate from a human donor who donated a stem cell graft to a child with acute lymphoblastic leukemia.

This clonotype was found a few times. V gene TRBV7-2 combines with J gene TRBJ2-2; 9 nucleotides agree with TRBD1. J gave up 4 bases and V 1 base, and 4 bases lay outside the gene matches. The CDR3 consists of 16 residues. CDR1 is SGHTA, CDR2 FQGNSA, per germline. This CDR3 is CASSLGRDRVTGELFF. In nucleotides, the CDR3 is TGTGCCAGCAGCTTAGGTCGGGACAGGGTCACCGGGGAGCTGTTTTTT.

V gene TRBV20-1 combines with J gene TRBJ2-4, with 11 bases fitting TRBD2. Per the germline V gene, CDR1 is DFQATT and CDR2 is SNEGSKA (reference sequence). The CDR3 length is 16 residues. V was pared by 0 bases and J by 8 bases, with 9 bases of the junction left unmatched. The CDR3 coding sequence is TGCAGTGCTAGAGATTTGAGTAGCGGGAGGGACTACATTCAGTACTTC. Protein sequence: CSARDLSSGRDYIQYF.

This clonotype has more than one count but fewer than ten. The chain has TRBV7-3 and TRBJ2-5, with 10 bases matching TRBD2. V lost 2 bases, J lost 4 bases, and 4 bases stayed unmatched. Germline loops: CDR1 SGHTA, CDR2 FQGTGA. CDR3 size: 15 residues. The CDR3 DNA sequence: TGTGCCAGCAGCTTACTAGCGGGAGCAGTAGAGACCCAGTACTTC. It encodes CASSLLAGAVETQYF.

This chain connects TRBV27 to TRBJ2-7; 10 bases map to TRBD2. CDR3 length equals 13 residues. Unmatched junction bases numbered 4, after V lost 5 bases and J lost 6 bases. Germline V gives CDR1 MNHEY, CDR2 SMNVEV (reference sequence). The CDR3 coding sequence is TGTGCCAGCAGTCCTAGCGGGAGTCGCGAGCAGTACTTC. Its translation is CASSPSGSREQYF.

This clonotype was seen ten or more times. The chain carries TRBV20-1 and TRBJ2-5, with 7 bases fitting TRBD1. CDR1 is DFQATT and CDR2 is SNEGSKA in the germline V gene (reference sequence). The V and J ends lost 2 bases and 2 bases, in that order; junction bases with no gene match: 8. CDR3 length: 15 residues. CDR3 amino acids: CSARMNQGEQETQYF. In DNA form, the CDR3 reads TGCAGTGCTAGAATGAACCAGGGGGAACAAGAGACCCAGTACTTC.

This clonotype was counted a few times. The CDR3 is CATSKVANVLTF. The CDR3 DNA reads TGTGCCACCAGCAAGGTGGCCAACGTCCTGACTTTC. The chain links TRBV15 to TRBJ2-6; D gene ambiguous. The CDR3 consists of 12 residues. Germline lookup yields CDR1 LNHNV and CDR2 YYDKDF (reference sequence). V lost 4 bases and J lost 6, with 4 bases in between.

This clonotype was picked up a small number of times. The chain links TRBV7-9 to TRBJ1-2, with D unresolved. From germline, CDR1 is SEHNR and CDR2 FQNEAQ (reference sequence). V was trimmed by 2 bases and J by 3 bases, leaving 13 bases between them. The CDR3 loop spans 15 amino acids. The CDR3 nucleotides read TGTGCCAGCAGCTTAACAGACGGATTAGACTATGGCTACACCTTC. Protein sequence: CASSLTDGLDYGYTF.

Ten or more counts support this clonotype. The chain joins TRBV20-1 to TRBJ2-5; TRBD2 aligns across 13 bases. J was trimmed by 9 bases and V by 3 bases; bases with no gene match: 7. CDR1 DFQATT and CDR2 SNEGSKA come from the germline V gene (reference sequence). This CDR3 is built from 14 residues. The chain's CDR3 is CSARTSGGRGAQYF. The CDR3 DNA reads TGCAGTGCTAGGACTAGCGGGGGGAGAGGGGCCCAGTACTTC.

This clonotype has more than one count but fewer than ten. The chain combines TRBV6-1 with TRBJ2-7; 12 bases agree with TRBD2. In germline, CDR1 is MNHNS, CDR2 SASEGT. The V and J ends lost 5 bases and 2 bases, in that order; junction bases with no gene match: 4. The CDR3 is made up of 15 amino acids. CDR3: CASSRTSGNPYEQYF. In nucleotides, the CDR3 is TGTGCCAGCAGTCGGACTAGCGGGAATCCCTACGAGCAGTACTTC.

This clonotype has a handful of counts. This CDR3 reads CASSYPGRSYEQYF. CDR3 bases: TGTGCCAGCAGTTATCCGGGACGGAGCTACGAGCAGTACTTC. The gene calls are TRBV7-2 and TRBJ2-7; D might be TRBD1 or TRBD2, each matching 5 bases. The CDR3 spans 14 residues. V gave up 6 bases and J gave up 3 bases, with 15 bases separating them. Germline CDR1 is SGHTA and CDR2 is FQGNSA.

The J gene is TRBJ2-3, the V gene TRBV12-3 or TRBV12-4, with unresolved D. V gave up 1 base and J gave up 3 bases, with 8 bases separating them. The length of the CDR3 is 14 residues. Here the CDR3 DNA reads TGTGCCAGCAGTTTAGGTGGGCTGACAGATACGCAGTATTTT. Protein product: CASSLGGLTDTQYF.

This clonotype was observed a few times. The chain recombines TRBV5-1 with TRBJ1-4; D call uncertain. V dropped 7 bases and J dropped 7 bases, with 17 bases sitting between them. Germline V gene sequence: CDR1 SGHRS, CDR2 YFSETQ. This CDR3 spans 14 amino acids. CDR3 amino acids: CASSLGGVAEKLFF. For the CDR3, the DNA is TGCGCCAGCTCGTTAGGCGGGGTGGCTGAAAAACTGTTTTTT.

The sample holds a few counts of this clonotype. The chain uses TRBV11-2 and TRBJ2-2; D is undetermined. Looked up from germline, CDR1 is SGHAT and CDR2 is FQNNGV. V lost 5 bases and J 3 bases, leaving 10 bases between the germline ends. CDR3 size: 14 residues. CDR3 amino acids: CASSQVRHTGELFF. Written as DNA, the CDR3 is TGTGCCAGCAGCCAAGTCCGGCACACCGGGGAGCTGTTTTTT.

This clonotype came up a few times. The CDR3 spells CASSLPVAEETQYF. CDR3 DNA sequence: TGTGCCAGCAGCCTCCCCGTAGCCGAAGAGACCCAGTACTTC. The chain links TRBV7-2 to TRBJ2-5; D gene unclear. Germline CDR1 is SGHTA and CDR2 is FQGNSA. The CDR3 totals 14 residues. V was pared by 5 bases and J by 3 bases, with 13 bases between.

The J gene is TRBJ2-7, the V gene TRBV12-3 or TRBV12-4; D is tentatively TRBD1 or TRBD2 (5 bases each). Trimming removed 3 bases from V and 2 bases from J, with 20 bases in between. The CDR3 loop spans 17 amino acids. The CDR3 coding sequence is TGTGCCAGCAGTTTTACCGGGACGGAAGACATAGCCTACGAGCAGTACTTC. Protein product: CASSFTGTEDIAYEQYF.

This chain joins TRBV30 and TRBJ2-1; D gene ambiguous. This CDR3 comprises 11 residues. Germline loops: CDR1 GTSNPN, CDR2 SVGIG (reference sequence). The V end was cut by 0 bases, the J end by 7 bases, with 4 bases between. CDR3 residues: CAWSVSNEQFF. CDR3 nucleotides: TGTGCCTGGAGTGTCTCTAATGAGCAGTTCTTC.

This clonotype has at least ten counts. J is TRBJ1-2 and V is TRBV11-2; 10 bases are a match to TRBD1. The CDR3 runs 14 residues. Per germline, CDR1 SGHAT and CDR2 FQNNGV. V lost 7 bases to trimming and J lost 3 bases; unmatched junction nucleotides: 5. The chain's CDR3 is CASNSGTGDYGYTF. CDR3 in DNA: TGTGCCAGCAACTCCGGGACAGGGGACTATGGCTACACCTTC.

This chain connects TRBV7-9 to TRBJ2-7; D not certain. From germline, CDR1 is SEHNR and CDR2 FQNEAQ (reference sequence). CDR3 length: 12 amino acids. V gave up 2 bases and J gave up 5 bases, with 7 bases separating them. This chain's CDR3 is CASSLFFDEQYF. In DNA, the CDR3 is TGTGCCAGCAGCTTATTTTTCGACGAGCAGTACTTC.

This clonotype appeared a few times. This chain joins TRBV12-3 or TRBV12-4 and TRBJ2-1, with 7 bases matching TRBD2. Trimming at V came to 3 bases and at J to 6 bases, leaving 8 bases not matched to a gene. The CDR3 runs 15 residues. The CDR3 DNA reads as TGTGCCAGCAGTTTTAGCGCGGGGGATGTCAATGAGCAGTTCTTC. Amino acid sequence: CASSFSAGDVNEQFF.

The V gene is TRBV12-3 or TRBV12-4, the J gene TRBJ1-1; no clear D gene. This CDR3 contains 11 residues. Trimming took 4 bases from V and 3 from J, leaving 3 bases between them. CDR3 in DNA: TGTGCCAGCAGTTCGCACACTGAAGCTTTCTTT. It translates to CASSSHTEAFF.

This clonotype was counted at least ten times. V and J are TRBV12-3 or TRBV12-4 and TRBJ2-5; D is possibly TRBD1 or TRBD2 (5 bases each). Trimming took 3 bases from V and 9 from J, leaving 17 bases between them. The CDR3 covers 14 residues. Here the CDR3 reads CASSFDSLLGAQYF. As DNA, the CDR3 is TGTGCCAGCAGTTTCGACTCCCTGCTGGGGGCCCAGTACTTC.

This sequence joins TRBV5-1 and TRBJ2-1, with D tentatively TRBD2 (5 bases). Germline V gives CDR1 SGHRS, CDR2 YFSETQ. Trimming removed 0 bases from V and 2 bases from J, with 12 bases in between. There are 16 residues in the CDR3. CDR3 DNA sequence: TGCGCCAGCAGCTTGGTCCCGGGGAGCACCTACAATGAGCAGTTCTTC. It codes for CASSLVPGSTYNEQFF.

The rearrangement joins TRBV7-2 to TRBJ2-3, with 7 bases fitting TRBD2. There are 15 residues in the CDR3. Trimming took 5 bases from V and 2 from J; bases not matched to a gene: 7. The germline CDR1 and CDR2 sequences are SGHTA and FQGNSA. The CDR3 DNA sequence: TGTGCCAGCAGCCCCGGGACTATCGTCACAGATACGCAGTATTTT. Translated, it gives CASSPGTIVTDTQYF.

The V and J genes are TRBV11-1 and TRBJ2-2, with TRBD2 matching over 12 bases. J was trimmed by 1 base and V by 0 bases; bases with no gene match: 3. The CDR3 has 18 residues. CDR1 and CDR2 from the germline V gene are SGHAT and FQDESV (reference sequence). The CDR3 coding sequence is TGTGCCAGCAGCTTAGCCGGACTAGCGGGACTGAACACCGGGGAGCTGTTTTTT. The encoded protein is CASSLAGLAGLNTGELFF.

This clonotype showed up just a few times. The V and J genes are TRBV5-1 and TRBJ2-1; no reliable D call. CDR3 length equals 15 residues. Trimming took off 7 bases at V and 0 bases at J, with 14 bases between the two ends. Germline CDR1 is SGHRS and CDR2 is YFSETQ. CDR3: CASFDLGSSYNEQFF. Written as DNA, the CDR3 is TGCGCCAGCTTCGACTTAGGAAGCTCCTACAATGAGCAGTTCTTC.

This clonotype was recorded a few times. This chain joins TRBV5-1 and TRBJ2-7; D may be TRBD1 (6 bases). V was clipped by 4 bases and J by 0 bases, with 14 bases between them. CDR1 SGHRS and CDR2 YFSETQ come from the germline V gene. There are 15 residues in the CDR3. The CDR3 spells CASSRGTLRSYEQYF. The CDR3 nucleotides read TGCGCCAGCAGCAGGGGGACACTACGCTCCTACGAGCAGTACTTC.

This clonotype came up a few times. CDR3 sequence (DNA): TGCGCCAGCAGCCAAGGTCTAATTAACACCGGGGAGCTGTTTTTT. Protein sequence: CASSQGLINTGELFF. This rearrangement joins TRBV4-3 to TRBJ2-2; D unclear. The CDR3 spans 15 residues. With 1 base removed from V and 2 bases from J, the gap between germline ends came to 8 bases. CDR1 is LGHNA, CDR2 YSLEER, per germline.

This clonotype was recorded at least ten times. The J gene is TRBJ1-4, the V gene TRBV5-1; a weak D match, TRBD1 (6 bases). Trimming took off 1 base at V and 5 bases at J, with 15 bases between the two ends. The CDR3 loop spans 16 amino acids. CDR1 is SGHRS and CDR2 is YFSETQ in the germline V gene. The DNA of the CDR3 is TGCGCCAGCAGCTTGTCGGTCACAGGGTTCAATGAAAAACTGTTTTTT. It codes for CASSLSVTGFNEKLFF.

V and J are TRBV10-3 and TRBJ2-3, with D possibly being TRBD1 or TRBD2 (5 bases each). The CDR3 has 11 amino acids. CDR1 is ENHRY, CDR2 SYGVKD, per germline. Trimming stripped 10 bases from V and 10 bases from J, with 15 bases between. Here the CDR3 DNA reads TGTGCCACCCAGATGGGGGATGCGCAGTATTTT. Its protein is CATQMGDAQYF.